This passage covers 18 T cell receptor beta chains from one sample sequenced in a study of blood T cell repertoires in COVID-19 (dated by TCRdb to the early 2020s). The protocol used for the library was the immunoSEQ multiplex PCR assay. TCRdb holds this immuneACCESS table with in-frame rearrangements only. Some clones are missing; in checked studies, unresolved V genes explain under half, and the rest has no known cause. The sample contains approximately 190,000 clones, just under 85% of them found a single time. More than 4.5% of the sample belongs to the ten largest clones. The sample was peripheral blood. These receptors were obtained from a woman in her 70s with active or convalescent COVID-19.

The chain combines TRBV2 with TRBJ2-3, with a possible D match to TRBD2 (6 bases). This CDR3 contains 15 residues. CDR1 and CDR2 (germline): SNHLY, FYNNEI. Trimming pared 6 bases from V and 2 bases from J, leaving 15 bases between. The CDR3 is CASRVWGDATDTQYF. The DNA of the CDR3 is TGTGCCAGCAGGGTCTGGGGGGATGCCACAGATACGCAGTATTTT. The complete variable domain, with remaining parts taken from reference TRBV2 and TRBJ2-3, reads EPEVTQTPSHQVTQMGQEVILRCVPISNHLYFYWYRQILGQKVEFLVSFYNNEISEKSEIFDDQFSVERPDGSNFTLKIRSTKLEDSAMYFCASRVWGDATDTQYFGPGTRLTVL.

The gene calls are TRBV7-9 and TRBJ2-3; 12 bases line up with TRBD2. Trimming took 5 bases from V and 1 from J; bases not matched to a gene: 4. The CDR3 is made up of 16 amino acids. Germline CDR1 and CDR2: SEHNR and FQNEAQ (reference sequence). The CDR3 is CASSHRLAGGTDTQYF. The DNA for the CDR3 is TGTGCCAGCAGCCACAGACTAGCGGGAGGCACAGATACGCAGTATTTT. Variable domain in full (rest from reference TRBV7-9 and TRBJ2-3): DTGVSQNPRHKITKRGQNVTFRCDPISEHNRLYWYRQTLGQGPEFLTYFQNEAQLEKSRLLSDRFSAERPKGSFSTLEIQRTEQGDSAMYLCASSHRLAGGTDTQYFGPGTRLTVL.

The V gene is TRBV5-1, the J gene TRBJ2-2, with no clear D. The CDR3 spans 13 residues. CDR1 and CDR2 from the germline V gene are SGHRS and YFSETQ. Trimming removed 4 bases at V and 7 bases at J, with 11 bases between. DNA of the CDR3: TGCGCCAGCAGCAGGCCAGCGATCGGGGAGCTGTTTTTT. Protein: CASSRPAIGELFF.

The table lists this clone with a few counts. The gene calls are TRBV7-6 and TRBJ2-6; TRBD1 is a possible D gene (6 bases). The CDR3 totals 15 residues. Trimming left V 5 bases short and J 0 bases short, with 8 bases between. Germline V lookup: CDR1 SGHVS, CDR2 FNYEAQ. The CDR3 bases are TGTGCCAGCAGCCAGGGGTACTCTGGGGCCAACGTCCTGACTTTC. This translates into CASSQGYSGANVLTF.

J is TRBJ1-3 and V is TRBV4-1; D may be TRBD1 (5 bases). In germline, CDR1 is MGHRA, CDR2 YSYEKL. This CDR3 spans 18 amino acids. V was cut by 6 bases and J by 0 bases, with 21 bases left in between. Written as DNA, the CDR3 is TGCGCCAGCAGTTCAAAAACCCAGGGAGGACTCTCTGGAAACACCATATATTTT. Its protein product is CASSSKTQGGLSGNTIYF.

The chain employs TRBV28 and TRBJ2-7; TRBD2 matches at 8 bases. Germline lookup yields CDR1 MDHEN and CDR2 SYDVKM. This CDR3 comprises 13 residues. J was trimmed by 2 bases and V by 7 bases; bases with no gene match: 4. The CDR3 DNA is TGTGCCAGCATGCGGGAGGTGCCCTACGAGCAGTACTTC. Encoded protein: CASMREVPYEQYF. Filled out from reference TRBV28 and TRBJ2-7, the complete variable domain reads DVKVTQSSRYLVKRTGEKVFLECVQDMDHENMFWYRQDPGLGLRLIYFSYDVKMKEKGDIPEGYSVSREKKERFSLILESASTNQTSMYLCASMREVPYEQYFGPGTRLTVT.

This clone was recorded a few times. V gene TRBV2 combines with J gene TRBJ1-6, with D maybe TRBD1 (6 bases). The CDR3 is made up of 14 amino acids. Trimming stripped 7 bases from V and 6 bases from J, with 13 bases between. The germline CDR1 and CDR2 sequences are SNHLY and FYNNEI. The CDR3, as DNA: TGTGCCAGCACCATTGACAGGACTAATTCACCCCTCCACTTT. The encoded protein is CASTIDRTNSPLHF. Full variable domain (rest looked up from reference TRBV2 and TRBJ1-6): EPEVTQTPSHQVTQMGQEVILRCVPISNHLYFYWYRQILGQKVEFLVSFYNNEISEKSEIFDDQFSVERPDGSNFTLKIRSTKLEDSAMYFCASTIDRTNSPLHFGNGTRLTVT.

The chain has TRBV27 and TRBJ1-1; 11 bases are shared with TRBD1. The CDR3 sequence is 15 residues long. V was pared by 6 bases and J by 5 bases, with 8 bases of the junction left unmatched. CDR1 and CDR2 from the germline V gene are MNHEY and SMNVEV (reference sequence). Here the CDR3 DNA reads TGTGCCAGCAGACGAGCCGGGACAGGGGGAACTGAAGCTTTCTTT. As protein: CASRRAGTGGTEAFF.

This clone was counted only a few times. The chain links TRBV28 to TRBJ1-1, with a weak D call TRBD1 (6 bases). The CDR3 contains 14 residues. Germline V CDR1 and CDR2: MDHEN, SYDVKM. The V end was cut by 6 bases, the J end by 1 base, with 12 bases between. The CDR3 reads CASRLQGWNTEAFF. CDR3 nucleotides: TGTGCCAGCAGGTTACAGGGTTGGAACACTGAAGCTTTCTTT.

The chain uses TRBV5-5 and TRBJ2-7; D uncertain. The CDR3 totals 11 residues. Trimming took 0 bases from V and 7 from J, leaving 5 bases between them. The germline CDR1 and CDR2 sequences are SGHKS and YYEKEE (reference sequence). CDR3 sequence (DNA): TGTGCCAGCAGCTTGGCCCTAGAGCAGTACTTC. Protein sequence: CASSLALEQYF.

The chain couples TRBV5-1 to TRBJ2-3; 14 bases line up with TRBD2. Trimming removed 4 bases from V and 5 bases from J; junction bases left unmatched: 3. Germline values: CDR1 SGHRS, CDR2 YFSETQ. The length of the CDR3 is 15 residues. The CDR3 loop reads CASSVGLAGGDTQYF. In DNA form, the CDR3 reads TGCGCCAGCAGCGTAGGACTAGCGGGAGGAGATACGCAGTATTTT.

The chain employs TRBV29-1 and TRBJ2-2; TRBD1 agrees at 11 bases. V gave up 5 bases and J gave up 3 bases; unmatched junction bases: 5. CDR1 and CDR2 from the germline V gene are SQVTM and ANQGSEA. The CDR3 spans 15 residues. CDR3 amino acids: CSVRKGQGDTGELFF. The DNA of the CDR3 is TGCAGCGTTAGGAAGGGACAGGGGGACACCGGGGAGCTGTTTTTT.

Here the CDR3 DNA reads TGTGCCAGCAGCGAGAGGGACAGTAACCAGCCCCAGCATTTT. Residues: CASSERDSNQPQHF. This rearrangement joins TRBV9 to TRBJ1-5, with TRBD1 identical over 7 bases. Germline CDR1 is SGDLS and CDR2 is YYNGEE. With V trimmed by 3 bases and J by 7 bases, 7 bases remained unmatched. The CDR3 runs 14 residues. Variable domain in full (rest from reference TRBV9 and TRBJ1-5): DSGVTQTPKHLITATGQRVTLRCSPRSGDLSVYWYQQSLDQGLQFLIQYYNGEERAKGNILERFSAQQFPDLHSELNLSSLELGDSALYFCASSERDSNQPQHFGDGTRLSIL.

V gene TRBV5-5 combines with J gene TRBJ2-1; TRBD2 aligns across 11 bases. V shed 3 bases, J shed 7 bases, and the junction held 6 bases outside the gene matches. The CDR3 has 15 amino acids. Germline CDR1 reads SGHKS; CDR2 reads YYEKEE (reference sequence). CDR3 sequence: CASSSGTSGGNEQFF. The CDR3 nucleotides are TGTGCCAGCAGCTCCGGGACTAGCGGTGGGAATGAGCAGTTCTTC.

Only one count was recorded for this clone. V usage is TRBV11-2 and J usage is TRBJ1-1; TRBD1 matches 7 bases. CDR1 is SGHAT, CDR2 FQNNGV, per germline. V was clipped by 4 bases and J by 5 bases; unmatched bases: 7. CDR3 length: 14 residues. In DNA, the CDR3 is TGTGCCAGCAGCTCTCGACAGGGTTGGACTGAAGCTTTCTTT. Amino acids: CASSSRQGWTEAFF. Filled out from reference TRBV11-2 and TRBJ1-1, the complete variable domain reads EAGVAQSPRYKIIEKRQSVAFWCNPISGHATLYWYQQILGQGPKLLIQFQNNGVVDDSQLPKDRFSAERLKGVDSTLKIQPAKLEDSAVYLCASSSRQGWTEAFFGQGTRLTVV.

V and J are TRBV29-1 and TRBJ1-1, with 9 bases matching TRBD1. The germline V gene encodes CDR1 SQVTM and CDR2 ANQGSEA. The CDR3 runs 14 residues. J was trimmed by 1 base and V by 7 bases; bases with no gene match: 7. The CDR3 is CSARTGAGNTEAFF. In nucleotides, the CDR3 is TGCAGCGCCAGGACAGGGGCGGGGAACACTGAAGCTTTCTTT.

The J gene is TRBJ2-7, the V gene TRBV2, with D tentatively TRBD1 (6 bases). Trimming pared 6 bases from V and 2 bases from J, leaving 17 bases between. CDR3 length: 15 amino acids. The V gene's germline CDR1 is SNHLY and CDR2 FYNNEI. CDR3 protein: CASRVRQVAPYEQYF. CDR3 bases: TGTGCCAGCAGGGTGCGACAGGTAGCCCCCTACGAGCAGTACTTC.

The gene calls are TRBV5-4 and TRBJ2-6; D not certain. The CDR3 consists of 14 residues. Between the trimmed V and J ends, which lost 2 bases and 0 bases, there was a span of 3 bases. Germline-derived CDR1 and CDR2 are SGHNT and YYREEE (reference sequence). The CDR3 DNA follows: TGTGCCAGCAGCTTCTACTCTGGGGCCAACGTCCTGACTTTC. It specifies CASSFYSGANVLTF.